The T cell receptor (beta chain) described here comes from a study of blood T cell repertoires in COVID-19. Germline trimming cut 4 bases from V and 9 bases from J; bases unmatched to any gene: 12. Germline V gives CDR1 SGHRS, CDR2 YFSETQ. CDR3 length equals 16 residues. Using immunoSEQ multiplex PCR, the repertoire was profiled, and TCRdb retains in-frame clones only, with some absent. This repertoire shows more than 100,000 clones, around 81% found once; its top ten account for 8% to 9.5%. A single count supports this clone. The chain links TRBV5-1 to TRBJ2-1, with 11 nucleotides matching TRBD1. This TCR was sampled from a woman aged 55-70 years with active or convalescent COVID-19. The specimen was peripheral blood. CDR3 DNA sequence: TGCGCCAGCAGCCGGACAGGGGGCATAGGTCGGGGTGAGCAGTTCTTC. Its translation: CASSRTGGIGRGEQFF.